The rows below give T cell receptor beta chains drawn from one sample of a study of beta chain features in type 1 diabetes. Data came from immunoSEQ multiplex PCR; TCRdb stores just in-frame clones and leaves some out. This table holds about 360,000 clones, about 12% found once. The specimen sequenced was naive CD4+ T cells from blood. These TCRs come from a man aged 18 to 30 in good health. Each CDR3 is given with its conserved first and last residue. The order of the fields is V gene, clone size, D gene, J gene, CDR3 protein, CDR3 DNA. A D gene is named only where the DNA matches it firmly. Clone size is not always given. Where it is, it says once, few, many or a class for expanded clones.

>TRBV4-1|NA|TRBD1|TRBJ2-7
CASSQAGSGQAVYEQYF
TGCGCCAGCAGCCAAGCAGGGTCGGGACAGGCTGTTTACGAGCAGTACTTC
>TRBV7-2|NA|TRBD2|TRBJ2-1
CARGLSSGGYNEQFF
TGTGCCAGAGGGTTGTCTAGCGGGGGGTACAATGAGCAGTTCTTC
>TRBV5-4|NA|TRBD2|TRBJ2-3
CASSQESLAGGPTDTQYF
TGCGCCAGCAGCCAAGAGTCACTAGCGGGGGGGCCGACAGATACGCAGTATTTT
>TRBV7-6|few|NA|TRBJ1-1
CASSSNPLAHTEAFF
TGTGCCAGCAGCTCCAACCCGCTAGCTCACACTGAAGCTTTCTTT
>TRBV7-2|NA|NA|TRBJ2-5
CASSRGLVETQYF
TGTGCCAGCAGCCGTGGACTGGTGGAGACCCAGTACTTC
>TRBV6-1|few|TRBD2|TRBJ2-7
CASSELAGGYEQYF
TGTGCCAGCAGTGAACTGGCGGGAGGATACGAGCAGTACTTC
>TRBV5-6|few|NA|TRBJ1-5
CASSLSQGQGQPQHF
TGTGCCAGCAGCTTGAGTCAGGGGCAGGGTCAGCCCCAGCATTTT
>TRBV19|NA|NA|TRBJ2-5
CASRRRGQETQYF
TGTGCCAGTAGACGAAGAGGACAAGAGACCCAGTACTTC
>TRBV29-1|few|NA|TRBJ2-3
CSATGRYTDTQYF
TGCAGCGCCACCGGCAGGTACACAGATACGCAGTATTTT
>TRBV6-5|NA|TRBD2|TRBJ2-1
CASGGRREVYNEQFF
TGTGCCAGCGGGGGTCGGCGGGAGGTCTACAATGAGCAGTTCTTC
>TRBV5-8|few|TRBD1|TRBJ2-2
CARKEGQGSTGELFF
TGTGCCAGGAAGGAGGGACAGGGGTCCACCGGGGAGCTGTTTTTT
>TRBV7-9|few|NA|TRBJ1-2
CASGRGDYGYTF
TGTGCCAGCGGCCGGGGGGACTATGGCTACACCTTC
>TRBV7-2|NA|TRBD2|TRBJ2-3
CASSLGLAGADTQYF
TGTGCCAGCAGCTTAGGACTAGCGGGAGCAGATACGCAGTATTTT
>TRBV25-1|NA|NA|TRBJ1-1
CASSELGGDTEAFF
TGTGCCAGCAGTGAACTGGGGGGGGACACTGAAGCTTTCTTT
>TRBV7-9|NA|NA|TRBJ1-6
CASSRQGLLIEPLHF
TGTGCCAGCAGCCGGCAGGGACTCCTAATCGAGCCCCTCCACTTT
>TRBV7-2|NA|NA|TRBJ1-2
CASSLVTDLYGYTF
TGTGCCAGCAGCTTAGTAACAGATCTTTATGGCTACACCTTC
>TRBV5-1|NA|NA|TRBJ2-7
CASSLGRVDLSYDEQYF
TGCGCCAGCAGCTTGGGCCGAGTCGATTTGAGTTATGACGAGCAGTACTTC
>TRBV30|NA|NA|TRBJ1-5
CAWSLPGDQPQHF
TGTGCCTGGAGTCTACCGGGGGATCAGCCCCAGCATTTT
>TRBV2|few|NA|TRBJ1-5
CASSEGPGQSFGQPQHF
TGTGCCAGCAGTGAAGGTCCTGGACAGTCATTCGGTCAGCCCCAGCATTTT
>TRBV5-6|NA|NA|TRBJ1-1
CASSLGAGVNTEAFF
TGTGCCAGCAGCTTGGGAGCAGGGGTCAACACTGAAGCTTTCTTT